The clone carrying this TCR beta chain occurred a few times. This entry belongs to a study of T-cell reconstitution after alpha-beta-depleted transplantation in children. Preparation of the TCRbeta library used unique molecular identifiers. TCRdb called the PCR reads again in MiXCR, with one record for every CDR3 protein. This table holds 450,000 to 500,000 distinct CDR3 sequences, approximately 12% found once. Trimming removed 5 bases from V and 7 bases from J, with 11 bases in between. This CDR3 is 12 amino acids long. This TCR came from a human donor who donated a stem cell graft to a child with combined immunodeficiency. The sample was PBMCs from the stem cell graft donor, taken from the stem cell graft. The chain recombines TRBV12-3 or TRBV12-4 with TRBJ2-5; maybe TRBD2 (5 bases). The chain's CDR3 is CASSRAEVTQYF. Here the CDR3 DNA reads TGTGCCAGCAGTCGTGCGGAGGTGACCCAGTACTTC.